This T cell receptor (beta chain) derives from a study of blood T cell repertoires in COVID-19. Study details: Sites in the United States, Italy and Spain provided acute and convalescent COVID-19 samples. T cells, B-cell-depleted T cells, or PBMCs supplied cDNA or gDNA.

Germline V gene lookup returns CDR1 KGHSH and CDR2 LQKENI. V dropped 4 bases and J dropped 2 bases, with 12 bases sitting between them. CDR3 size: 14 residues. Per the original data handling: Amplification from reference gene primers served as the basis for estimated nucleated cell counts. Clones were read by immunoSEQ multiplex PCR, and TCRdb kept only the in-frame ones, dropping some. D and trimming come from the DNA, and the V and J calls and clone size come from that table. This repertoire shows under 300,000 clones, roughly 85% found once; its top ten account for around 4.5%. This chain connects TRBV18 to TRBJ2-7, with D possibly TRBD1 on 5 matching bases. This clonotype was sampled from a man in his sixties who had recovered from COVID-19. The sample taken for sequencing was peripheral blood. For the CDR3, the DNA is TGTGCCAGCTCACTTGTTCAGGGAACCTACGAGCAGTACTTC. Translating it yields CASSLVQGTYEQYF.